Shown below are 5 T cell receptor beta chains from a single sample sequenced in a study of blood T cell repertoires in COVID-19. Repertoires were generated with immunoSEQ multiplex PCR, while TCRdb's copy carries only in-frame clones and drops some. The sample records about 260,000 clones, 84% being singletons. The sequencing input was peripheral blood. These receptors originate from a human donor in a cohort sampled during active COVID-19.

The CDR3 DNA follows: TGTGCCAGCACCTACCGGGACTTACCAAATTCACCCCTCCACTTT. Amino acids: CASTYRDLPNSPLHF. The V and J genes are TRBV7-2 and TRBJ1-6, with D possibly being TRBD1 (5 bases). CDR3 length: 15 amino acids. The germline gives CDR1 SGHTA, CDR2 FQGNSA. Deletions cut 7 bases from V and 7 bases from J, with 17 bases between.

The rearrangement uses TRBV5-6 and TRBJ2-1; 9 bases map to TRBD2. The trim removed 1 base at V and 5 bases at J, leaving 13 bases unmatched. The CDR3 spans 18 residues. Germline V gives CDR1 SGHDT, CDR2 YYEEEE. Here the CDR3 DNA reads TGTGCCAGCAGCTTGATCGCAGGCCGGACTAGCGTACACAATGAGCAGTTCTTC. As protein: CASSLIAGRTSVHNEQFF.

This clone has a single count. This sequence joins TRBV19 and TRBJ1-5; D possibly corresponds to TRBD1 (6 bases). Germline-derived CDR1 and CDR2 are LNHDA and SQIVND (reference sequence). This CDR3 is built from 15 residues. V shed 3 bases and J shed 2 bases, with 11 bases lying between them. The CDR3 protein is CASSIRGAGNQPQHF. CDR3 DNA: TGTGCCAGTAGTATCCGGGGGGCCGGCAATCAGCCCCAGCATTTT.

This chain connects TRBV4-2 to TRBJ2-1, with TRBD2 matching over 9 bases. The V gene end was trimmed by 8 bases and the J gene end by 0 bases; junction bases not matched to a gene: 11. In germline, CDR1 is LGHNA, CDR2 YNFKEQ. This CDR3 has 17 amino acids. The CDR3, as DNA: TGTGCCAGCTCCCTATCTAGCGGGAAGAGCTCCTACAATGAGCAGTTCTTC. It yields the protein CASSLSSGKSSYNEQFF.

This chain uses TRBV4-1 with TRBJ1-2, with TRBD1 as a possible D gene (5 bases). Per germline, CDR1 MGHRA and CDR2 YSYEKL. The CDR3 spans 15 residues. V was pared by 0 bases and J by 7 bases, with 15 bases between. Written as DNA, the CDR3 is TGCGCCAGCAGCCAAGAGGTCGGCAGGGAGGTTGGCTACACCTTC. Its translation: CASSQEVGREVGYTF.